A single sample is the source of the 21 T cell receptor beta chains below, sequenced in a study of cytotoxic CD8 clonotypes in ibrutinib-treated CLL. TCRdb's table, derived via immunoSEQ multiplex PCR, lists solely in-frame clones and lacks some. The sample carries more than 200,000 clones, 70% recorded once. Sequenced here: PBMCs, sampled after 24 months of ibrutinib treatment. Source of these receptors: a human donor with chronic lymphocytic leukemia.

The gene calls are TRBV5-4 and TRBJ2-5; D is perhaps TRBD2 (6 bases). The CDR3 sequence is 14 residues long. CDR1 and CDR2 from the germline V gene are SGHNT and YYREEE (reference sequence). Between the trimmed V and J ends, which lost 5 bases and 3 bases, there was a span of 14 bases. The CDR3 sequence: CASSGAGSKETQYF. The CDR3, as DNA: TGTGCCAGCAGTGGCGCGGGATCCAAAGAGACCCAGTACTTC.

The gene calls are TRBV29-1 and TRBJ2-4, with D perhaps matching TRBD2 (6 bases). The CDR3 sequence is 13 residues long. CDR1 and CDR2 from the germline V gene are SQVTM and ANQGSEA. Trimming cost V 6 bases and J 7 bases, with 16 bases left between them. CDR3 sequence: CSVGWGESNIQYF. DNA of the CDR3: TGCAGCGTCGGGTGGGGGGAATCCAACATTCAGTACTTC.

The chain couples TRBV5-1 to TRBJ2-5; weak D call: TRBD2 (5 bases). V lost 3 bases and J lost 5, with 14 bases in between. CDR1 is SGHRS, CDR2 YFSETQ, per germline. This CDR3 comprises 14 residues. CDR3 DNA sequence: TGCGCCAGCAGCTCAGGACGGGGTCGGGAGACCCAGTACTTC. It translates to CASSSGRGRETQYF.

As DNA, the CDR3 is TGTGCCAGCAGCGGCCGTGGGAATGAGCAGTTCTTC. Protein sequence: CASSGRGNEQFF. This chain joins TRBV11-3 and TRBJ2-1; D uncertain. The CDR3 totals 12 residues. The germline V and J ends were trimmed by 5 bases and 7 bases, with 9 bases remaining between them. Germline V CDR1 and CDR2: SGHNT, YENEEA.

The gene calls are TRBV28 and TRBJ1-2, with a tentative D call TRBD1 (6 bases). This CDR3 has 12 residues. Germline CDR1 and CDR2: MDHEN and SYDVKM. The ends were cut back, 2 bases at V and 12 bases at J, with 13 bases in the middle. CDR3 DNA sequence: TGTGCCAGCAGTTTACCGGGACAAGCGGACACCTTC. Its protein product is CASSLPGQADTF.

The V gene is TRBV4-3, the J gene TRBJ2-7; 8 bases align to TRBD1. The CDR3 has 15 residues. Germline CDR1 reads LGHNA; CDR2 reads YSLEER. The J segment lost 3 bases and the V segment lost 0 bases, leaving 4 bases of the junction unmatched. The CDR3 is CASSQERTGLYEQYF. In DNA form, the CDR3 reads TGCGCCAGCAGCCAAGAGAGGACAGGGCTCTACGAGCAGTACTTC.

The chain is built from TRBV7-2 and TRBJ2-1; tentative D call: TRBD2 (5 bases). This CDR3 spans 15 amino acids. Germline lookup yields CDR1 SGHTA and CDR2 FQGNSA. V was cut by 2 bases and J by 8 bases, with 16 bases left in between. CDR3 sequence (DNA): TGTGCCAGCAGCTTAAGAGAGGGCCTGCCTCATGAGCAGTTCTTC. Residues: CASSLREGLPHEQFF.

CDR3 sequence (DNA): TGTGCCAGCAGCGCCTTTTCGGACAGCTCCTACGAGCAGTACTTC. Amino acid sequence: CASSAFSDSSYEQYF. V is TRBV9 and J is TRBJ2-7; D may be TRBD1 (6 bases). V was trimmed by 3 bases and J by 0 bases, leaving 13 bases between them. Germline CDR1 SGDLS, CDR2 YYNGEE. The CDR3 length is 15 residues.

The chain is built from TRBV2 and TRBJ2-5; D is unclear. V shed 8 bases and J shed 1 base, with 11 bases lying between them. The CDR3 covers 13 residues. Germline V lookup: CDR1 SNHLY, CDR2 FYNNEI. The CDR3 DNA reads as TGTGCCAGCGGAGTAAGGTTCCAAGAGACCCAGTACTTC. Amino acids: CASGVRFQETQYF.

CDR3 sequence: CASNREGTNEKLFF. Here the CDR3 DNA reads TGTGCCAGCAACAGGGAGGGAACTAATGAAAAACTGTTTTTT. The V call is TRBV9, the J call TRBJ1-4; D possibly corresponds to TRBD1 (6 bases). V was shortened by 6 bases and J by 1 base, with 10 bases between the two germline ends. Germline lookup yields CDR1 SGDLS and CDR2 YYNGEE. The length of the CDR3 is 14 residues.

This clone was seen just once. DNA of the CDR3: TGCAGCGTTGAACAGGGAGGGGAGACCCAGTACTTC. This sequence encodes CSVEQGGETQYF. The V gene is TRBV29-1, the J gene TRBJ2-5; TRBD2 aligns across 7 bases. V was clipped by 2 bases and J by 5 bases; unmatched bases: 2. The germline gives CDR1 SQVTM, CDR2 ANQGSEA. This CDR3 has 12 residues.

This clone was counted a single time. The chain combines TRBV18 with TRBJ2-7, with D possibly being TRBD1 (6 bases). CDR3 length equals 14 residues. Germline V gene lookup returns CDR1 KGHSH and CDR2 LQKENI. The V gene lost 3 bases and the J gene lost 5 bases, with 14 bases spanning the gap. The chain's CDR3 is CASSPFRDINEQYF. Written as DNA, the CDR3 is TGTGCCAGCTCACCTTTTCGGGACATCAACGAGCAGTACTTC. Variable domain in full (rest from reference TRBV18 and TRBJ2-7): NAGVMQNPRHLVRRRGQEARLRCSPMKGHSHVYWYRQLPEEGLKFMVYLQKENIIDESGMPKERFSAEFPKEGPSILRIQQVVRGDSAAYFCASSPFRDINEQYFGPGTRLTVT.

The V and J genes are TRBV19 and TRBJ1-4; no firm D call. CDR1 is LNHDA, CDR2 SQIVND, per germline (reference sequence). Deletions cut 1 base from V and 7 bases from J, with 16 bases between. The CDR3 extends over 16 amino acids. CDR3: CASSIAVTSGGEKLFF. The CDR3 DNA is TGTGCCAGTAGTATAGCGGTCACCTCGGGAGGTGAAAAACTGTTTTTT.

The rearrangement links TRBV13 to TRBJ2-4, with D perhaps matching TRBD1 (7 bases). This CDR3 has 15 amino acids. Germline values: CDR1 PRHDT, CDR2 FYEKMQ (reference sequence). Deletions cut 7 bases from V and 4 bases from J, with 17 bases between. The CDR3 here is CASTEGRTGKNIQYF. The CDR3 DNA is TGTGCCAGCACCGAAGGGAGGACAGGAAAAAACATTCAGTACTTC.

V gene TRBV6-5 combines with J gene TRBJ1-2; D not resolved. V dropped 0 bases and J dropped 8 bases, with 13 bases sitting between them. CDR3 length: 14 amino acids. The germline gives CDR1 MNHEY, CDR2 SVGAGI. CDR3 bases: TGTGCCAGCAGTTACTCGACCGGGGTGAGGGGCTACACCTTC. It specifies CASSYSTGVRGYTF.

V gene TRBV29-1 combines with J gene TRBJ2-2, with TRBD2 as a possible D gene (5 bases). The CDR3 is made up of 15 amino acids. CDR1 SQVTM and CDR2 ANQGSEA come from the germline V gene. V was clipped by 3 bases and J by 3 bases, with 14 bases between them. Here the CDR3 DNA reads TGCAGCGTTGACGGAGGTGGCAGCCACACCGGGGAGCTGTTTTTT. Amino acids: CSVDGGGSHTGELFF.

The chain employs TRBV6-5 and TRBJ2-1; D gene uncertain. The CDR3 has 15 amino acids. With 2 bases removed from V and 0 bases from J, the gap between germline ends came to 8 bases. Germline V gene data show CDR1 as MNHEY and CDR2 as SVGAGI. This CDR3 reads CASSYATSSYNEQFF. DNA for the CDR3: TGTGCCAGCAGTTACGCCACGAGCTCCTACAATGAGCAGTTCTTC.

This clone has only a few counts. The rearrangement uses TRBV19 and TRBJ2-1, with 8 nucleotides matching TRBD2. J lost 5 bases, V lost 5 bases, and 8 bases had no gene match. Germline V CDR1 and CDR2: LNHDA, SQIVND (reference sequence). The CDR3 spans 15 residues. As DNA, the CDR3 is TGTGCCAGTAGTCCTCAAGCGGGAGAGGACAATGAGCAGTTCTTC. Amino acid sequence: CASSPQAGEDNEQFF.

The CDR3 protein is CASSFDRGYAEAFF. CDR3 sequence (DNA): TGCGCCAGCAGCTTCGACAGGGGGTATGCTGAAGCTTTCTTT. The chain carries TRBV5-1 and TRBJ1-1; 9 nucleotides line up with TRBD1. There are 14 residues in the CDR3. Germline lookup yields CDR1 SGHRS and CDR2 YFSETQ. The V and J ends lost 2 bases and 6 bases, in that order; junction bases with no gene match: 5. The whole variable domain, filled in from reference TRBV5-1 and TRBJ1-1, reads KAGVTQTPRYLIKTRGQQVTLSCSPISGHRSVSWYQQTPGQGLQFLFEYFSETQRNKGNFPGRFSGRQFSNSRSEMNVSTLELGDSALYLCASSFDRGYAEAFFGQGTRLTVV.

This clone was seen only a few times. The CDR3 protein is CASSLAGTYEQYF. The CDR3 nucleotides are TGTGCCAGCAGTTTAGCAGGGACCTACGAGCAGTACTTC. This chain links TRBV28 with TRBJ2-7; a weak D match, TRBD1 (5 bases). Germline CDR1 MDHEN, CDR2 SYDVKM. The CDR3 covers 13 residues. V gave up 2 bases and J gave up 2 bases, with 7 bases separating them.

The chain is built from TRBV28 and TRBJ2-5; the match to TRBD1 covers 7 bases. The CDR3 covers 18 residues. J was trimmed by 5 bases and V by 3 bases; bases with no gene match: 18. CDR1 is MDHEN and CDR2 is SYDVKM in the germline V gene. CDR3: CASSLGARQGHPRETQYF. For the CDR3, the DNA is TGTGCCAGCAGTTTGGGGGCCCGACAGGGTCATCCTCGGGAGACCCAGTACTTC.